This TCR beta chain was sequenced in a study of blood T cell repertoires in COVID-19. The CDR3 totals 15 residues. Germline V CDR1 and CDR2: SGHRS, YFSETQ. The V end was cut by 0 bases, the J end by 7 bases, with 11 bases between. This clone was found a few times. Under the authors' procedure: The assay estimated nucleated cells by amplifying reference gene primers. Sequencing used immunoSEQ multiplex PCR; TCRdb keeps in-frame clones, though not all of them. The DNA was the basis for D and trimming; V, J and clone size are from that table. The data show under 250,000 clones, less than 85% seen once. The sequenced material came from PBMCs or T cells enriched from blood (not recorded which). The clonotype comes from a man in his 60s who had recovered from COVID-19. This chain uses TRBV5-1 with TRBJ1-6; weak D call: TRBD1 (6 bases). CDR3 residues: CASSLVGQQNSPLHF. The CDR3 region has the DNA TGCGCCAGCAGCTTGGTAGGACAGCAAAATTCACCCCTCCACTTT.